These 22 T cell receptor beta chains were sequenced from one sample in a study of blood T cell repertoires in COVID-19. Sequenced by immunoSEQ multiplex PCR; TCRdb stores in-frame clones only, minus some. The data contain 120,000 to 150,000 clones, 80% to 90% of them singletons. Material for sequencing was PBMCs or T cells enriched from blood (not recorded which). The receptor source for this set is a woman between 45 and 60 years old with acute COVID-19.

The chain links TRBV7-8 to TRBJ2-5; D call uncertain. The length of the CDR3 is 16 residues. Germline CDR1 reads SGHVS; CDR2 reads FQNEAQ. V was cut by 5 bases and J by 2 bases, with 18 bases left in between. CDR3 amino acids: CASSKTTYRLQETQYF. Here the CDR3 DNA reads TGTGCCAGCAGCAAAACAACCTACAGATTGCAAGAGACCCAGTACTTC.

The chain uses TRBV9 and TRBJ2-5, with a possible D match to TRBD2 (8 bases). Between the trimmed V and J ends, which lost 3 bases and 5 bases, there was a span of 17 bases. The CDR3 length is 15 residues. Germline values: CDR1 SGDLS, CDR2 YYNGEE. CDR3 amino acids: CASSDERGTVETQYF. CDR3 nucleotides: TGTGCCAGCAGCGACGAGCGGGGGACAGTGGAGACCCAGTACTTC.

In DNA, the CDR3 is TGTGCCAGCAGTGAAATAGCGAACACCGGGGAGCTGTTTTTT. Its translation is CASSEIANTGELFF. This chain connects TRBV2 to TRBJ2-2; no firm D call. With 2 bases removed from V and 0 bases from J, the gap between germline ends came to 4 bases. This CDR3 has 14 residues. The germline gives CDR1 SNHLY, CDR2 FYNNEI.

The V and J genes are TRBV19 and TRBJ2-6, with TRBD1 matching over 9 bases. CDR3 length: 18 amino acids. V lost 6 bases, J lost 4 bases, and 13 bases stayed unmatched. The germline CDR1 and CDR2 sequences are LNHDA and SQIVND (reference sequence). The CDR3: CASSSRPGTGSGANVLTF. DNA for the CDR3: TGTGCCAGTAGCAGCCGTCCCGGGACAGGGTCCGGGGCCAACGTCCTGACTTTC. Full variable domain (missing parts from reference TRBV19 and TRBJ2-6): DGGITQSPKYLFRKEGQNVTLSCEQNLNHDAMYWYRQDPGQGLRLIYYSQIVNDFQKGDIAEGYSVSREKKESFPLTVTSAQKNPTAFYLCASSSRPGTGSGANVLTFGAGSRLTVL.

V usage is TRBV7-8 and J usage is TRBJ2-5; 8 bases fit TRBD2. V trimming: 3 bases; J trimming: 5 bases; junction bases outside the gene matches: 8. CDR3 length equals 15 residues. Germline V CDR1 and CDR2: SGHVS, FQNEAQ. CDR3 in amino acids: CASSLPGGAGETQYF. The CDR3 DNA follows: TGTGCCAGCAGCTTGCCGGGAGGGGCGGGGGAGACCCAGTACTTC.

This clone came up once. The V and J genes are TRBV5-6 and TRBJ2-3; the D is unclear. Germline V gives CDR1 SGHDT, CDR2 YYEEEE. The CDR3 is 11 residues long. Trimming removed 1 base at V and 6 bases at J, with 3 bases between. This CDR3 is CASSLSDTQYF. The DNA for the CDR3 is TGTGCCAGCAGCTTGAGCGATACGCAGTATTTT.

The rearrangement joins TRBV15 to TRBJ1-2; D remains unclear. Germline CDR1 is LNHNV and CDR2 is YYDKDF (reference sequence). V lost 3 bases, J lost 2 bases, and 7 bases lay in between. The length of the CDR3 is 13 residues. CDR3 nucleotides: TGTGCCACCAGCAGTAAACGGAACTATGGCTACACCTTC. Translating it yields CATSSKRNYGYTF.

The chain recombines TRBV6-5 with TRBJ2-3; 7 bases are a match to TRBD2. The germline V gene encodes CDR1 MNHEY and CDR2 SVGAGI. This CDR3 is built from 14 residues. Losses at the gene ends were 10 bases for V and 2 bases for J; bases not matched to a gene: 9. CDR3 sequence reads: CATCPTSPTDTQYF. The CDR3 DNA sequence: TGTGCCACCTGCCCGACTAGCCCCACAGATACGCAGTATTTT.

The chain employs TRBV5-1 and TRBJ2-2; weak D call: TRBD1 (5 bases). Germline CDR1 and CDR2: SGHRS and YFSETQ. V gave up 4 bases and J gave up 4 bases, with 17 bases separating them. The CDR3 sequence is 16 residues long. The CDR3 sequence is CASSNAQGSSTGELFF. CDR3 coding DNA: TGCGCCAGCAGCAATGCCCAGGGTTCGAGCACCGGGGAGCTGTTTTTT.

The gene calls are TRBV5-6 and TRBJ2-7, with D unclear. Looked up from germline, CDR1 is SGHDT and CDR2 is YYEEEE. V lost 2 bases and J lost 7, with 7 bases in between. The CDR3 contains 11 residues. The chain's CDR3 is CASSFDGEQYF. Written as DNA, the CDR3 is TGTGCCAGCAGCTTTGACGGGGAGCAGTACTTC.

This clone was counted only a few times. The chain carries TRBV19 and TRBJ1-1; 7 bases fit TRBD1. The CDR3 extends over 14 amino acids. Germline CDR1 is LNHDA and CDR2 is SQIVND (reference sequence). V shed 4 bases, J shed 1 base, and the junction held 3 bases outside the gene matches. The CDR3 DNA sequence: TGTGCCAGTAGTACACAGGGGAGGAACACTGAAGCTTTCTTT. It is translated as CASSTQGRNTEAFF.

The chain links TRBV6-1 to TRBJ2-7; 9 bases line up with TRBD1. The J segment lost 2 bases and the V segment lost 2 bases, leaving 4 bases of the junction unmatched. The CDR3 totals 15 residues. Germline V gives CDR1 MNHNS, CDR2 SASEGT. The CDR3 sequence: CASSEQNRGPYEQYF. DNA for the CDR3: TGTGCCAGCAGTGAACAAAACAGGGGGCCCTACGAGCAGTACTTC.

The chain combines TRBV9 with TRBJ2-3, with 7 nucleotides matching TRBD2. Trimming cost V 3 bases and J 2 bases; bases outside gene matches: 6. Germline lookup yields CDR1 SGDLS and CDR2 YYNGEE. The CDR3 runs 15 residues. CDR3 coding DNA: TGTGCCAGCAGCGACCGGGACTACTACACAGATACGCAGTATTTT. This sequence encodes CASSDRDYYTDTQYF.

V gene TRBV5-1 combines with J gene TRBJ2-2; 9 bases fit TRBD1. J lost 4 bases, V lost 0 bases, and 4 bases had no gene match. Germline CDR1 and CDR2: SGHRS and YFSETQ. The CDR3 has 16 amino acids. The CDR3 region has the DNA TGCGCCAGCAGCTTGGCCGGGACAGGGAGCACCGGGGAGCTGTTTTTT. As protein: CASSLAGTGSTGELFF.

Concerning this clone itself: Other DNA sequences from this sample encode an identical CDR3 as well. The CDR3 coding sequence is TGTGCCAGCAGCGTAGCTAGCGGCAATGAGCAGTTCTTC. Residues: CASSVASGNEQFF. The genes are TRBV9 and TRBJ2-1; 7 bases agree with TRBD2. Germline assignment: CDR1 SGDLS and CDR2 YYNGEE. This CDR3 region has 13 residues. Losses at the gene ends were 0 bases for V and 6 bases for J; bases not matched to a gene: 0.

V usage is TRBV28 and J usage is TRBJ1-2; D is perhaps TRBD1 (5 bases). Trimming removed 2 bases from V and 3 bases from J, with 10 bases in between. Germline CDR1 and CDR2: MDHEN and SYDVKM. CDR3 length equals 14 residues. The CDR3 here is CASSLGGSDYGYTF. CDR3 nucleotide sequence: TGTGCCAGCAGTTTAGGGGGGTCCGACTATGGCTACACCTTC.

The chain's CDR3 is CASKPEGAMNTGELFF. CDR3 bases: TGCGCCAGCAAACCGGAGGGGGCTATGAACACCGGGGAGCTGTTTTTT. The chain recombines TRBV5-1 with TRBJ2-2, with D possibly TRBD1 on 7 matching bases. Trimming took off 6 bases at V and 1 base at J, with 16 bases between the two ends. CDR1 and CDR2 (germline): SGHRS, YFSETQ. This CDR3 contains 16 residues.

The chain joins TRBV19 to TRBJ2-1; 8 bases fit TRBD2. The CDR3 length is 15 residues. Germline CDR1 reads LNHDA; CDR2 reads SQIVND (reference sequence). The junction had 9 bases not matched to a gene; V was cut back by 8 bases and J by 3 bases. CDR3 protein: CASAKTSVSYNEQFF. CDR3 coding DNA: TGTGCCAGTGCGAAGACTAGCGTCAGCTACAATGAGCAGTTCTTC.

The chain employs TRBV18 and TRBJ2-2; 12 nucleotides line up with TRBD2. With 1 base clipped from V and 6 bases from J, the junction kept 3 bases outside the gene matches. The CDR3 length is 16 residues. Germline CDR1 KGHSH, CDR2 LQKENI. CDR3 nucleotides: TGTGCCAGCTCACCACAAGGACTAGCGGGATCCGGGGAGCTGTTTTTT. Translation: CASSPQGLAGSGELFF.

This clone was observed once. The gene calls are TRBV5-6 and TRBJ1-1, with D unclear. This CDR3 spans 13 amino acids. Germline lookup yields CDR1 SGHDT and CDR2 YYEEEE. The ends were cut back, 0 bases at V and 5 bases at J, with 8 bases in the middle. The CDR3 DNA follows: TGTGCCAGCAGCTTGGAGCCGGGAACTGAAGCTTTCTTT. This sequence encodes CASSLEPGTEAFF.

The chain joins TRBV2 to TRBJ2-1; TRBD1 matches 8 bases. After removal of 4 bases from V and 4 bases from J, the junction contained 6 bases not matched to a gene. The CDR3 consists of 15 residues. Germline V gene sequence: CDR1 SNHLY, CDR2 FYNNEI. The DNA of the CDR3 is TGTGCCAGCAGTGGGCAGGGGGCTCAATACAATGAGCAGTTCTTC. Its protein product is CASSGQGAQYNEQFF.

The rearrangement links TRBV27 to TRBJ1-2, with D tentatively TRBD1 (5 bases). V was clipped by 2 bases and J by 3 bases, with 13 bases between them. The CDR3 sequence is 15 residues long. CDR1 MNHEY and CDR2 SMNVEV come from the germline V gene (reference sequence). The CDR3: CASSLAGLGDYGYTF. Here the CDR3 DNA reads TGTGCCAGCAGTTTAGCAGGGCTAGGTGACTATGGCTACACCTTC.